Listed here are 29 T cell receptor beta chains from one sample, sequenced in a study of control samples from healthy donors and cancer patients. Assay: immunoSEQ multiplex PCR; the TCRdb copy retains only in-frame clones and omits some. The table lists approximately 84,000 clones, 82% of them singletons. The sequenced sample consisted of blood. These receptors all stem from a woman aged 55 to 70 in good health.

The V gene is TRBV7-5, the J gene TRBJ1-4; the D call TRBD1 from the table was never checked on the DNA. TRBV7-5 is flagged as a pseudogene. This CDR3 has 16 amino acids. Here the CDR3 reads CARSEGQVATNEKLFF. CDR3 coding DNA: TGTGCCAGAAGCGAAGGACAGGTTGCAACTAATGAAAAACTGTTTTTT.

CDR3 bases: TGCGCCAGCAGCTTGGGGCAGGCAACTAATGAAAAACTGTTTTTT. Residues: CASSLGQATNEKLFF. The V and J genes are TRBV5-1 and TRBJ1-4; D is unclear. CDR1 SGHRS and CDR2 YFSETQ come from the germline V gene. The V end lost 0 bases, the J end lost 0 bases, and 6 bases lay between the germline ends. The CDR3 covers 15 residues.

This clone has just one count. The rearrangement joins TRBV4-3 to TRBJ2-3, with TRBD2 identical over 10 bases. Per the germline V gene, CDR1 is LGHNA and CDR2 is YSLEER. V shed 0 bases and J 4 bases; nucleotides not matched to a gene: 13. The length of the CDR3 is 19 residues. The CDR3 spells CASSQEGGASGGLPDTQYF. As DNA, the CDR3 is TGCGCCAGCAGCCAAGAAGGGGGGGCTAGCGGGGGTTTGCCAGATACGCAGTATTTT.

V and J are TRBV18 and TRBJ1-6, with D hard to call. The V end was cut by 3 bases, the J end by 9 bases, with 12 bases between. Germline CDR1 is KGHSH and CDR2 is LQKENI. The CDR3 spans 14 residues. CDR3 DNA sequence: TGTGCCAGCTCACCCGCCTCTGATGGTTCACCCCTCCACTTT. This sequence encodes CASSPASDGSPLHF.

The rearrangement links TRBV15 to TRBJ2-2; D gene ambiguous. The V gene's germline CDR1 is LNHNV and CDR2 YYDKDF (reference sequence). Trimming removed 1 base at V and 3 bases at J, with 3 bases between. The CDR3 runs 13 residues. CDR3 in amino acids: CATSRGDTGELFF. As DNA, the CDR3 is TGTGCCACCAGCAGAGGGGACACCGGGGAGCTGTTTTTT. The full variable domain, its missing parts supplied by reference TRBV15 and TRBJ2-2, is DAMVIQNPRYQVTQFGKPVTLSCSQTLNHNVMYWYQQKSSQAPKLLFHYYDKDFNNEADTPDNFQSRRPNTSFCFLDIRSPGLGDTAMYLCATSRGDTGELFFGEGSRLTVL.

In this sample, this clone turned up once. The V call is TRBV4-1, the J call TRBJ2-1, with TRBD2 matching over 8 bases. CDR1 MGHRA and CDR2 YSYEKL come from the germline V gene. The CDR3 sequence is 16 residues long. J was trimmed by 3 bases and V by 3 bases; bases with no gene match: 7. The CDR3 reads CASSHPTGGLYNEQFF. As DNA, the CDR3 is TGCGCCAGCAGCCACCCTACGGGGGGGCTCTACAATGAGCAGTTCTTC.

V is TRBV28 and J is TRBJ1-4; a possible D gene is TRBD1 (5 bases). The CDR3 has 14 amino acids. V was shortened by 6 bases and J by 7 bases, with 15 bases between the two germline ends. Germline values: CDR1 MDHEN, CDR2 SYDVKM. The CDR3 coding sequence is TGTGCCAGCAGGGGGGGTCCGGTGGGTGAAAAACTGTTTTTT. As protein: CASRGGPVGEKLFF.

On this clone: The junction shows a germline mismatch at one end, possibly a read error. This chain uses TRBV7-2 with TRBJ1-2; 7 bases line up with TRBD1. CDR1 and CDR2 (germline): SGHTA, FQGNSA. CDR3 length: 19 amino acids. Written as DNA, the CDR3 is TGTGCCAGCAGCTTAGCGGCGTTGGACAGGTCGTCCCTCAACTATGGCTTCACCTTC. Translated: CASSLAALDRSSLNYGFTF.

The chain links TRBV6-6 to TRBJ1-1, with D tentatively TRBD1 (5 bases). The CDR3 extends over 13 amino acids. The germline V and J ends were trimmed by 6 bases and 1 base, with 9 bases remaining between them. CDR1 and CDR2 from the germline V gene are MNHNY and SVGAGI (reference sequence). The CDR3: CASSLQGNTEAFF. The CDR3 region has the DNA TGTGCCAGCAGCCTTCAGGGGAACACTGAAGCTTTCTTT.

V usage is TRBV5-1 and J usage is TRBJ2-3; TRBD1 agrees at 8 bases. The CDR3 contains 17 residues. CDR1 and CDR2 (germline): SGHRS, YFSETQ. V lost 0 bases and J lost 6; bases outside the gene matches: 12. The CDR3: CASSLAGGRGLRDTQYF. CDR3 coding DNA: TGCGCCAGCAGCTTGGCCGGGGGCAGGGGGCTTAGGGATACGCAGTATTTT.

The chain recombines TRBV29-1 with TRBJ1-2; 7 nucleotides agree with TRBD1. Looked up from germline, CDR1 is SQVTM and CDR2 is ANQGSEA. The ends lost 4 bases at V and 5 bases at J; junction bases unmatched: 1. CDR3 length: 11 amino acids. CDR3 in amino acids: CSVGQGYGYTF. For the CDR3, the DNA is TGCAGCGTTGGACAGGGTTATGGCTACACCTTC.

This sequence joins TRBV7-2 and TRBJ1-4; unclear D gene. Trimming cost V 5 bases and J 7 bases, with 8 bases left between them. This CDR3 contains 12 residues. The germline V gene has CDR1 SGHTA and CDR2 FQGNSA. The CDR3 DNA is TGTGCCAGCAGCCGGGGAGGTGAAAAACTGTTTTTT. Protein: CASSRGGEKLFF.

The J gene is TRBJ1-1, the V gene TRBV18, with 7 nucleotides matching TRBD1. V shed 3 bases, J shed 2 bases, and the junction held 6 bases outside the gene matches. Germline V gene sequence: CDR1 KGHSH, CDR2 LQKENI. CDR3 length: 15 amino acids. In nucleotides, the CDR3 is TGTGCCAGCTCACCTTTCGGGACAGTTAACACTGAAGCTTTCTTT. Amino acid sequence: CASSPFGTVNTEAFF.

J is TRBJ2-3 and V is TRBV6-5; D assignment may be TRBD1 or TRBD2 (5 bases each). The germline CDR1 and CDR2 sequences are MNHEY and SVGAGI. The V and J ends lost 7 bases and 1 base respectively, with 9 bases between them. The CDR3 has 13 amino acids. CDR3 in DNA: TGTGCCAGCAAGTTGGGGGGCACAGATACGCAGTATTTT. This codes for CASKLGGTDTQYF.

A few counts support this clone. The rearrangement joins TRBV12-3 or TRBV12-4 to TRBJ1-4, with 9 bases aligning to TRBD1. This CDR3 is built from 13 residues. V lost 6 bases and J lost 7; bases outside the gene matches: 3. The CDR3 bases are TGTGCCAGCAGCGTGGACAGGGGTGAAAAACTGTTTTTT. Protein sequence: CASSVDRGEKLFF.

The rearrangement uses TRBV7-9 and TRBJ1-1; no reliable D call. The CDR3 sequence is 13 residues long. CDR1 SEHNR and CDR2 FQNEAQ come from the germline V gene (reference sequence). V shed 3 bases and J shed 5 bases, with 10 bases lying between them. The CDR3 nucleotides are TGTGCCAGCAGCTTTCTAGGGAAAACTGAAGCTTTCTTT. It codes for CASSFLGKTEAFF.

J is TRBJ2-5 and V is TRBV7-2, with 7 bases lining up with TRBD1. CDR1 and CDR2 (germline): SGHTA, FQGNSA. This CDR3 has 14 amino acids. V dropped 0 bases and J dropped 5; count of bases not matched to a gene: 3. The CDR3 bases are TGTGCCAGCAGCTTAGCGGGGACAGCGGAGACCCAGTACTTC. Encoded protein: CASSLAGTAETQYF.

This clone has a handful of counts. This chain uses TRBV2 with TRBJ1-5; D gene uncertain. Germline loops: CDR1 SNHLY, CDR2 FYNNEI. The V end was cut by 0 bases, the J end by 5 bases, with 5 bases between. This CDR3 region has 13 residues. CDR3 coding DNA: TGTGCCAGCAGTGAAGCGGAGTATCAGCCCCAGCATTTT. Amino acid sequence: CASSEAEYQPQHF.

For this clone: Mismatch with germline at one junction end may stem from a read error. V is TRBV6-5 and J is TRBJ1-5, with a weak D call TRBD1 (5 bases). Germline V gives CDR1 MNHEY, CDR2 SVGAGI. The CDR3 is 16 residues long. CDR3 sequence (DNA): TGTGCCAGCAGGTACTCGGGGGAGCGGGGCAATCAGCCCCAGCATTTT. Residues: CASRYSGERGNQPQHF.

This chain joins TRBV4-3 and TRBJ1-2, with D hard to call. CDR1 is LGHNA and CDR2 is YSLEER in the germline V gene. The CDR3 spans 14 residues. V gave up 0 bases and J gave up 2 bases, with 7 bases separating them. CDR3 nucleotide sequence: TGCGCCAGCAGCCAAGATCTGGGGAACTATGGCTACACCTTC. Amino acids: CASSQDLGNYGYTF.

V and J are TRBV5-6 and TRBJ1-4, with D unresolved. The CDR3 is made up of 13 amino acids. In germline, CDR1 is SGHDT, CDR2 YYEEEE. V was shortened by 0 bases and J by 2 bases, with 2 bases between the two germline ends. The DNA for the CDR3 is TGTGCCAGCAGCTTGGAGACTAATGAAAAACTGTTTTTT. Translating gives CASSLETNEKLFF.

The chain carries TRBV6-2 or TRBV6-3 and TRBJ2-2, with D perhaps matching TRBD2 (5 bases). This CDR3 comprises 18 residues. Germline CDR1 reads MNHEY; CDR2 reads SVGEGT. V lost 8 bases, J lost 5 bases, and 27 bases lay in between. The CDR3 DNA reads TGTGCCAGCGGCCGTCTTATAAGAGTACTCAGAGGGACCGGGGAGCTGTTTTTT. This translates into CASGRLIRVLRGTGELFF.

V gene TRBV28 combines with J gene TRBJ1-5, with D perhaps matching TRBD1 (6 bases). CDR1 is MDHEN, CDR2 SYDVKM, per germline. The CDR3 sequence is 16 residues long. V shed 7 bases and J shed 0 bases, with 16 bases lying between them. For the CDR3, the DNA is TGTGCCAGCAAAGTCGCGACACAGGGTAGCAATCAGCCCCAGCATTTT. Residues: CASKVATQGSNQPQHF. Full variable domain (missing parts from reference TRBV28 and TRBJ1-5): DVKVTQSSRYLVKRTGEKVFLECVQDMDHENMFWYRQDPGLGLRLIYFSYDVKMKEKGDIPEGYSVSREKKERFSLILESASTNQTSMYLCASKVATQGSNQPQHFGDGTRLSIL.

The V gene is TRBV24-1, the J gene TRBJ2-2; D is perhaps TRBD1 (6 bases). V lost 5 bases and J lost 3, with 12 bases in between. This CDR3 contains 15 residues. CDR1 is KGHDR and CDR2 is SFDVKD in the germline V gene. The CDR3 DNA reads TGTGCCACCAGTGGAAGGGGGTCGGACACCGGGGAGCTGTTTTTT. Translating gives CATSGRGSDTGELFF.

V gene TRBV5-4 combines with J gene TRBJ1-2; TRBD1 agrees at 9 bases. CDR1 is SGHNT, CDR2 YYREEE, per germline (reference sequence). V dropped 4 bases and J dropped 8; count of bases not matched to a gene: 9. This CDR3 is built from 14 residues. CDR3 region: CASSQETGGRGYTF. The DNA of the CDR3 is TGTGCCAGCAGCCAGGAGACAGGGGGACGGGGCTACACCTTC.

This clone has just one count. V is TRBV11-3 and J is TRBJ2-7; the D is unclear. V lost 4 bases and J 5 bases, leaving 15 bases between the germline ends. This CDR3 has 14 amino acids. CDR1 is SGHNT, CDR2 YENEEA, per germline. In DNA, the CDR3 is TGTGCCAGCAGCTCGACCCTAAACGACAACGAGCAGTACTTC. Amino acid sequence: CASSSTLNDNEQYF.

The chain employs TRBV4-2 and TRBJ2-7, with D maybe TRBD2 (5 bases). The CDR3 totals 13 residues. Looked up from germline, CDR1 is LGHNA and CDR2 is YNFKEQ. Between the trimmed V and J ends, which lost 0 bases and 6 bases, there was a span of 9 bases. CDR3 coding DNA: TGTGCCAGCAGCCAAGAGGTTGCGGGCGAGCAGTACTTC. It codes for CASSQEVAGEQYF.

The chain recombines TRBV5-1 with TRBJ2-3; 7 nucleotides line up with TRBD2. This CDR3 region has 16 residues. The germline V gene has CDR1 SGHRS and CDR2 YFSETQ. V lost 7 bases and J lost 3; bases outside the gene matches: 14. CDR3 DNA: TGCGCCAGCTTCCGGGGGAGCGGGGCGGGTACAGATACGCAGTATTTT. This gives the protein CASFRGSGAGTDTQYF. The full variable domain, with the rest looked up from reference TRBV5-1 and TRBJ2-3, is KAGVTQTPRYLIKTRGQQVTLSCSPISGHRSVSWYQQTPGQGLQFLFEYFSETQRNKGNFPGRFSGRQFSNSRSEMNVSTLELGDSALYLCASFRGSGAGTDTQYFGPGTRLTVL.

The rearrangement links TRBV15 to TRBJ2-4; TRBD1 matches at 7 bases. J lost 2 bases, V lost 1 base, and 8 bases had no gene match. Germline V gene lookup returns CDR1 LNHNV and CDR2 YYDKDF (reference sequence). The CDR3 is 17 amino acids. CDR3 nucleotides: TGTGCCACCAGCAGAGCCACCGGGACAGCGACCAAAAACATTCAGTACTTC. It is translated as CATSRATGTATKNIQYF.